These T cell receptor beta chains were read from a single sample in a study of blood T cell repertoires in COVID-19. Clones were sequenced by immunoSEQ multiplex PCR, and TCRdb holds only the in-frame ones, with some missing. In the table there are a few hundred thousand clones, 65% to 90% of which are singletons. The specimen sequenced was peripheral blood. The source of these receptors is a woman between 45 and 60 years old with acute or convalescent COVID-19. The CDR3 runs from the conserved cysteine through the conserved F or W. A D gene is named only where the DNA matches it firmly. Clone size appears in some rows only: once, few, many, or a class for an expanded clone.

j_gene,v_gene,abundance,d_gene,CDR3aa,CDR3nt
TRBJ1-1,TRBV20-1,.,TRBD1,CSARGTGTAFF,TGCAGTGCTAGGGGGACAGGTACCGCTTTCTTT
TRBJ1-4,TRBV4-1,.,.,CASSQVAGFNEKLFF,TGCGCCAGCAGCCAAGTGGCAGGGTTTAATGAAAAACTGTTTTTT
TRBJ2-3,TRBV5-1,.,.,CASSLGTAEAQYF,TGCGCCAGCAGCTTGGGGACTGCTGAGGCGCAGTATTTT
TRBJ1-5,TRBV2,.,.,CASSAEEGNQPQHF,TGTGCCAGCAGTGCCGAGGAGGGCAATCAGCCCCAGCATTTT
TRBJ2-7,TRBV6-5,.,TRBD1,CASRNTGAYEQYF,TGTGCCAGCAGAAACACAGGGGCCTACGAGCAGTACTTC
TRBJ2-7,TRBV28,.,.,CASSYRGGGFSYEQYF,TGTGCCAGCAGTTATAGGGGGGGAGGTTTCTCCTACGAGCAGTACTTC
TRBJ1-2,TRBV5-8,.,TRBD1,CASSGRDREGYTF,TGTGCCAGCAGCGGCCGGGACAGGGAGGGCTACACCTTC
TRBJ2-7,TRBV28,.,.,CASSPDSSYEQYF,TGTGCCAGCAGCCCTGACAGCTCCTACGAGCAGTACTTC
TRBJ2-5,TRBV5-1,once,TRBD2,CASSGGGQGQETQYF,TGCGCCAGCAGCGGCGGGGGTCAAGGGCAAGAGACCCAGTACTTC
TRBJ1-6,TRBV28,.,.,CASSPEALDNSPLHF,TGTGCCAGCAGTCCCGAGGCACTCGATAATTCACCCCTCCACTTT
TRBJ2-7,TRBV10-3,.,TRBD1,CAISEGTGVRYEQYF,TGTGCCATCAGTGAGGGGACAGGGGTCCGCTACGAGCAGTACTTC
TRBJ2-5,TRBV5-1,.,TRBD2,CASSWAGLSSQETQYF,TGCGCCAGCAGCTGGGCGGGACTATCGAGCCAAGAGACCCAGTACTTC
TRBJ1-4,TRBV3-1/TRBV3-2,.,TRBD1,CASSLRQGVVEKLFF,TGTGCCAGCAGCCTCAGACAGGGAGTAGTTGAAAAACTGTTTTTT
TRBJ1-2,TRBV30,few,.,CAWKLGSGGYTF,TGTGCCTGGAAATTGGGGAGTGGAGGCTACACCTTC
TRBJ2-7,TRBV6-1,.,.,CASSEPPRGSEQYF,TGTGCCAGCAGTGAACCCCCGCGGGGCAGCGAGCAGTACTTC
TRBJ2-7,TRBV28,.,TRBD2,CASSSLAGDREQYF,TGTGCCAGCAGTTCTCTAGCGGGAGATCGGGAGCAGTACTTC
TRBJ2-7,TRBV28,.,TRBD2,CASRRPGTSGEQYF,TGTGCCAGCAGGCGCCCCGGGACTAGTGGCGAGCAGTACTTC
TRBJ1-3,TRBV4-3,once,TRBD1,CASSLGQGGGNTIYF,TGCGCCAGCAGCTTAGGGCAGGGGGGTGGAAACACCATATATTTT
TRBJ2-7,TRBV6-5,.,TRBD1,CASTQGTGAYEQYF,TGTGCCAGCACCCAAGGGACAGGGGCCTACGAGCAGTACTTC
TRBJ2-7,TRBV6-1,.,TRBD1,CASSDGRTGPSYEQYF,TGTGCCAGCAGTGATGGAAGGACAGGGCCCTCCTACGAGCAGTACTTC
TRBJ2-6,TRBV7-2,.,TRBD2,CASSRRLAGGPGANVLTF,TGTGCCAGCAGCAGGCGGCTAGCGGGGGGGCCCGGGGCCAACGTCCTGACTTTC
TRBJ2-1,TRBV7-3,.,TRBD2,CASSLGLAGGNEQFF,TGTGCCAGCAGCTTAGGACTCGCGGGGGGGAATGAGCAGTTCTTC
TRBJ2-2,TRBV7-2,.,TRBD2,CASSRKVSRGGSAGELFF,TGTGCCAGCAGCCGCAAGGTTTCGCGGGGGGGCTCCGCCGGGGAGCTGTTTTTT
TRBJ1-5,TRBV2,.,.,CASRADSSNQPQHF,TGTGCCAGCAGAGCCGACAGCTCCAATCAGCCCCAGCATTTT
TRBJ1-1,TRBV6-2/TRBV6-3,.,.,CASSSFGEAFF,TGTGCCAGCAGTTCCTTCGGGGAAGCTTTCTTT
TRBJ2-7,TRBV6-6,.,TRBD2,CASSPRGSGTNSYEQYF,TGTGCCAGCAGTCCCCGGGGTAGCGGGACCAATTCCTACGAGCAGTACTTC